This entry features one T cell receptor beta chain sequence. The sample belongs to a study of blood T cell repertoires in COVID-19. Overall study context: Donors in the United States, Italy and Spain gave samples during acute or convalescent COVID-19. PBMCs, B-cell-depleted T cells, or T cells were the source of the cDNA or gDNA that made up the material.

Authors' methods: Cell counts per sample came from amplifying reference gene primers. Here immunoSEQ multiplex PCR was the method, and the copy in TCRdb shows in-frame clones only, minus some. V and J calls and clone size are given by that table; D and trimming were obtained from the DNA. Among roughly 39,000 clones listed, around 87% were seen once. The sequenced sample was peripheral blood. The receptor's source is a man aged 45-65 years in a cohort sampled during active COVID-19.

The CDR3 here is CASSQLLAGVGNEQFF. The CDR3 DNA sequence: TGTGCCAGCAGCCAATTACTAGCGGGAGTGGGTAATGAGCAGTTCTTC. The genes are TRBV3-1 (or the pseudogene TRBV3-2) and TRBJ2-1, with 11 bases aligning to TRBD2. The germline V gene encodes CDR1 LGHDT and CDR2 YNNKEL (reference sequence). V lost 2 bases to trimming and J lost 7 bases; unmatched junction nucleotides: 7. The CDR3 spans 16 residues.